Each of the 5 T cell receptor beta chains below was sequenced from the same sample in a study of control samples from healthy donors and cancer patients (dated by TCRdb to the early 2020s). Library construction relied on the immunoSEQ multiplex PCR assay. What TCRdb holds here is the immuneACCESS table cut down to in-frame rearrangements. Part of the clones is not present; checked against another copy, under half of the missing clones reflect an unresolved V gene, and the others are unexplained. In this sample the table shows about 120,000 clones, approximately 88% of which occur a single time. The ten largest account for 40% of the sample. The sequencing input was blood. Source of these receptors: a man between 50 and 59 years old in good health.

This clone has just a few counts. The chain links TRBV24-1 to TRBJ1-1; D is ambiguous. The V gene's germline CDR1 is KGHDR and CDR2 SFDVKD. Trimming stripped 0 bases from V and 2 bases from J, with 12 bases between. The CDR3 length is 16 residues. CDR3 in DNA: TGTGCCACCAGTGATTTGCAAGCTGAATCCAACACTGAAGCTTTCTTT. It translates to CATSDLQAESNTEAFF.

The chain has TRBV24-1 and TRBJ2-3; TRBD2 might be the D (6 bases). Germline V lookup: CDR1 KGHDR, CDR2 SFDVKD. CDR3 length: 15 residues. The V and J ends lost 5 bases and 0 bases respectively, with 11 bases between them. The CDR3 DNA follows: TGTGCCACCAGTGGCGGAGGGAGGAGCACAGATACGCAGTATTTT. Translated, it gives CATSGGGRSTDTQYF.

This clone occurred a few times. V usage is TRBV2 and J usage is TRBJ2-7; D is unclear. The CDR3 runs to 11 residues. The V gene lost 6 bases and the J gene lost 2 bases, with 5 bases spanning the gap. Germline CDR1 is SNHLY and CDR2 is FYNNEI. DNA of the CDR3: TGTGCCAGCAGGCTCCCCTACGAGCAGTACTTC. It translates to CASRLPYEQYF.

The genes are TRBV19 and TRBJ2-2, with D perhaps being TRBD1 or TRBD2 (5 bases each). V was trimmed by 4 bases and J by 5 bases, leaving 5 bases between them. The CDR3 has 12 residues. Germline CDR1 LNHDA, CDR2 SQIVND (reference sequence). The CDR3 is CASSRGTGELFF. CDR3 bases: TGTGCCAGTAGTAGGGGGACCGGGGAGCTGTTTTTT.

This rearrangement joins TRBV4-3 to TRBJ2-6; D might be TRBD2 (6 bases). CDR1 and CDR2 (germline): LGHNA, YSLEER. The CDR3 loop spans 16 amino acids. V was shortened by 0 bases and J by 0 bases, with 6 bases between the two germline ends. This CDR3 reads CASSQEGGSGANVLTF. The CDR3 bases are TGCGCCAGCAGCCAAGAGGGGGGCTCTGGGGCCAACGTCCTGACTTTC.